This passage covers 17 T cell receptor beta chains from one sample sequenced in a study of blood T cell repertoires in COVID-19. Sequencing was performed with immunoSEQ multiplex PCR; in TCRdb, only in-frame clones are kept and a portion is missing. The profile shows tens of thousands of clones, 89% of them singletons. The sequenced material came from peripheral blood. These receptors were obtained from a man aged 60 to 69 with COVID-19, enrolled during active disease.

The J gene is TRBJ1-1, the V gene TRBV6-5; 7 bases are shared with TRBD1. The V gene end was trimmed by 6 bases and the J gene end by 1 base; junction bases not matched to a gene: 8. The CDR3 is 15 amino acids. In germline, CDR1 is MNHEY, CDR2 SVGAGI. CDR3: CASRGRGQPNTEAFF. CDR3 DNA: TGTGCCAGCAGGGGTAGGGGACAGCCGAACACTGAAGCTTTCTTT.

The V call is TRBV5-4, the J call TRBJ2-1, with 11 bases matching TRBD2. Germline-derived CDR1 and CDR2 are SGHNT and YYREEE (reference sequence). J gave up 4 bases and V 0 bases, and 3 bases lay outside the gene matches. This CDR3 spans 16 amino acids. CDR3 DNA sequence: TGTGCCAGCAGCTTGGAAGTAGCGGGAGGGTACAATGAGCAGTTCTTC. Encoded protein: CASSLEVAGGYNEQFF.

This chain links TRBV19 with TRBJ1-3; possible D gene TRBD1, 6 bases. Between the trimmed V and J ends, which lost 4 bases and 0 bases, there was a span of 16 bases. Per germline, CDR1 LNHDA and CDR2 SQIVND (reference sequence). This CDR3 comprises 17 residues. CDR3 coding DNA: TGTGCCAGTAGTACACCTGACAGGTCGAGCTCTGGAAACACCATATATTTT. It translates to CASSTPDRSSSGNTIYF.

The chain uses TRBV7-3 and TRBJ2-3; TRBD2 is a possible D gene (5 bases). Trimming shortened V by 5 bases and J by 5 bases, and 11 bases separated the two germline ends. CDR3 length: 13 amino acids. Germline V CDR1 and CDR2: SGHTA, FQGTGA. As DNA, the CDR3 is TGTGCCAGCAGCGGCTCGGGGAGAGATACGCAGTATTTT. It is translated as CASSGSGRDTQYF. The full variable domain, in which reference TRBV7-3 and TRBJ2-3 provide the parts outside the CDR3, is GAGVSQTPSNKVTEKGKYVELRCDPISGHTALYWYRQSLGQGPEFLIYFQGTGAADDSGLPNDRFFAVRPEGSVSTLKIQRTERGDSAVYLCASSGSGRDTQYFGPGTRLTVL.

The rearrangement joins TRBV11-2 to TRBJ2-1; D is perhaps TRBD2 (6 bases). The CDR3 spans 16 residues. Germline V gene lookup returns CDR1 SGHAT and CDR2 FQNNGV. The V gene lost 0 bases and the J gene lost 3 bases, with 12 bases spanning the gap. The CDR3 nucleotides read TGTGCCAGCAGCTTAGAGATAGCGGCCGTCTACAATGAGCAGTTCTTC. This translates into CASSLEIAAVYNEQFF.

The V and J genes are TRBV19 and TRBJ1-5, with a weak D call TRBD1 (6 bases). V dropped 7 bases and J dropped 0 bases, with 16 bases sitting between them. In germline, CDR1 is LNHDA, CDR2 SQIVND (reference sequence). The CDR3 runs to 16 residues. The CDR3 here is CASNGGGDISNQPQHF. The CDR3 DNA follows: TGTGCCAGTAATGGGGGAGGGGACATTAGCAATCAGCCCCAGCATTTT. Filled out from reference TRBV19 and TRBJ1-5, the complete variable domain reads DGGITQSPKYLFRKEGQNVTLSCEQNLNHDAMYWYRQDPGQGLRLIYYSQIVNDFQKGDIAEGYSVSREKKESFPLTVTSAQKNPTAFYLCASNGGGDISNQPQHFGDGTRLSIL.

Written as DNA, the CDR3 is TGCGCCAGCAGCTTGGGGAGCGGGGGCTACGAGCAGTACTTC. It translates to CASSLGSGGYEQYF. This chain links TRBV5-1 with TRBJ2-7, with 8 bases identical to TRBD2. Per germline, CDR1 SGHRS and CDR2 YFSETQ. V shed 0 bases, J shed 3 bases, and the junction held 2 bases outside the gene matches. CDR3 length: 14 residues.

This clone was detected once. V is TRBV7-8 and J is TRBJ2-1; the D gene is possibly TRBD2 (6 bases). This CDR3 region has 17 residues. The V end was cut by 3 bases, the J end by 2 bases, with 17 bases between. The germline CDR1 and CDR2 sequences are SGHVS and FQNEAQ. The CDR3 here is CASSLANGGVTYNEQFF. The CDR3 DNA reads TGTGCCAGCAGCTTGGCAAATGGCGGGGTTACCTACAATGAGCAGTTCTTC.

CDR3 region: CASTRDRSAGKLFF. The CDR3 DNA is TGTGCCAGCACCCGGGACAGGAGCGCCGGAAAACTGTTTTTT. The chain has TRBV2 and TRBJ1-4, with 8 bases identical to TRBD1. This CDR3 comprises 14 residues. Germline CDR1 reads SNHLY; CDR2 reads FYNNEI. The V gene end was trimmed by 7 bases and the J gene end by 10 bases; junction bases not matched to a gene: 11.

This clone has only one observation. The CDR3 DNA reads TGTGCCAGCAGCCCCCTGGGCGCCCGGGCCAACGTCCTGACTTTC. It yields the protein CASSPLGARANVLTF. The rearrangement uses TRBV6-5 and TRBJ2-6; D gene uncertain. Trimming shortened V by 6 bases and J by 5 bases, and 14 bases separated the two germline ends. Germline lookup yields CDR1 MNHEY and CDR2 SVGAGI. The CDR3 contains 15 residues.

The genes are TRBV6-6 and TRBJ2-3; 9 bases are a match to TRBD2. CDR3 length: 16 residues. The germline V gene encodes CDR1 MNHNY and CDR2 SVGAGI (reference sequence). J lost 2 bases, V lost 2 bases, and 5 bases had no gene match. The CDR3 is CASSYNRLADTDTQYF. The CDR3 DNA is TGTGCCAGCAGTTACAACCGACTAGCGGACACAGATACGCAGTATTTT.

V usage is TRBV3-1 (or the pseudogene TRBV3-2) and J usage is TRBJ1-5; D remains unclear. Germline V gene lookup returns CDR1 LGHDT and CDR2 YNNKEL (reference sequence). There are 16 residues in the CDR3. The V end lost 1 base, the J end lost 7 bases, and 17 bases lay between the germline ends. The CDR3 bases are TGTGCCAGCAGCCAAGGGGCTGGTCCCTTAACGCAGCCCCAGCATTTT. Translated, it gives CASSQGAGPLTQPQHF.

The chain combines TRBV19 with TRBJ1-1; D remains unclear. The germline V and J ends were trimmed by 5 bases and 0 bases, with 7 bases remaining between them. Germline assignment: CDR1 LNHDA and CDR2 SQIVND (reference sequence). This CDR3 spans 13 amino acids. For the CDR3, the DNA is TGTGCCAGTAGTGTGAGCATGAACACTGAAGCTTTCTTT. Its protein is CASSVSMNTEAFF.

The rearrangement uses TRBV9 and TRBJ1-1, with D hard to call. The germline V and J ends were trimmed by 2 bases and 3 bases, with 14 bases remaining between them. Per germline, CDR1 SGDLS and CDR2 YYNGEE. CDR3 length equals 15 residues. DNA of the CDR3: TGTGCCAGCAGCGTGGGGAGAAACGCGGACACTGAAGCTTTCTTT. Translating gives CASSVGRNADTEAFF. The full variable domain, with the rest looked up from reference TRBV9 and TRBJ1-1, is DSGVTQTPKHLITATGQRVTLRCSPRSGDLSVYWYQQSLDQGLQFLIQYYNGEERAKGNILERFSAQQFPDLHSELNLSSLELGDSALYFCASSVGRNADTEAFFGQGTRLTVV.

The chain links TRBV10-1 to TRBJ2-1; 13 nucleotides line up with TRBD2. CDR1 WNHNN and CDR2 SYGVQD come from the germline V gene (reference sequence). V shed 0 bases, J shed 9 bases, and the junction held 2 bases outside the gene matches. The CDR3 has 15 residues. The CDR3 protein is CASSESLAGGPEQFF. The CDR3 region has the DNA TGCGCCAGCAGTGAGTCACTAGCGGGAGGGCCTGAGCAGTTCTTC.

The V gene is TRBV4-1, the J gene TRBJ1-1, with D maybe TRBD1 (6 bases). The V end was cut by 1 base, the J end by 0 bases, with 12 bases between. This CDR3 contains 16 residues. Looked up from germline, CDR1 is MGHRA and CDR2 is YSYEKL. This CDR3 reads CASSQATGQMNTEAFF. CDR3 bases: TGCGCCAGCAGCCAAGCAACAGGGCAGATGAACACTGAAGCTTTCTTT.

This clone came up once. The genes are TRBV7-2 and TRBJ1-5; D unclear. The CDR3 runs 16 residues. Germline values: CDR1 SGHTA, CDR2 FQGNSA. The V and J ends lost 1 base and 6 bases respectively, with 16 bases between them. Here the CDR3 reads CASSLEVVAGSQPQHF. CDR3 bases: TGTGCCAGCAGCTTAGAAGTCGTTGCAGGTAGTCAGCCCCAGCATTTT.